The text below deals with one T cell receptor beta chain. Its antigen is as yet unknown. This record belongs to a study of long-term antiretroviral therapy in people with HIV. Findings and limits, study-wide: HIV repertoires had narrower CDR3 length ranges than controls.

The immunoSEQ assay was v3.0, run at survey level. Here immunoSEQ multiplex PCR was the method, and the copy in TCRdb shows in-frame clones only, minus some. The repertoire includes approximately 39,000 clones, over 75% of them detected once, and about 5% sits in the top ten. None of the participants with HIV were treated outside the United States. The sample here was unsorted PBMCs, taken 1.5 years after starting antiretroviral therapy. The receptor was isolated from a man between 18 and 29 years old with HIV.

CDR3 DNA sequence: TGCGCCAGCAGCTTGGAGGCCAGGGGGACTGAAGCTTTCTTT. It is translated as CASSLEARGTEAFF. The chain has TRBV5-1 and TRBJ1-1; 7 bases align to TRBD1. The V gene's germline CDR1 is SGHRS and CDR2 YFSETQ. This CDR3 is 14 amino acids long. With 0 bases clipped from V and 5 bases from J, the junction kept 4 bases outside the gene matches. Filled out from reference TRBV5-1 and TRBJ1-1, the complete variable domain reads KAGVTQTPRYLIKTRGQQVTLSCSPISGHRSVSWYQQTPGQGLQFLFEYFSETQRNKGNFPGRFSGRQFSNSRSEMNVSTLELGDSALYLCASSLEARGTEAFFGQGTRLTVV.